This TCR beta chain originates from a study of human T cells and chemical hapten exposure. Regarding the study as a whole: Alopecia in all donors means immunity may differ from healthy individuals.

This clonotype was observed a handful of times. Its target is not known. Germline CDR1 is MNHNS and CDR2 is SASEGT. This CDR3 spans 17 amino acids. Between the trimmed V and J ends, which lost 1 base and 8 bases, there was a span of 23 bases. As for time point: patch test 1, 2 weeks after DPC sensitization. Treatment described: therapeutic diphenylcyclopropenone sensitization with weekly scalp DPC. TCRdb recomputed calls from the RACE reads with MiXCR, one row per CDR3 protein. The repertoire holds tens of thousands of distinct CDR3 sequences, about 8% seen once, with 1.5% to 1.8% in the top ten. The chain uses TRBV6-1 and TRBJ1-1, with D perhaps TRBD1 (5 bases). The sequencing here drew on whole blood, taken in connection with sensitization to the hapten diphenylcyclopropenone (DPC). This receptor was identified in a woman aged 25 to 45 with alopecia areata. Some clones in this sample may be carry-over from other donors' samples. CDR3 loop: CASSEGRWGSPSLEAFF. The CDR3 nucleotides read TGTGCCAGCAGTGAAGGGAGGTGGGGCAGTCCCTCACTCGAAGCTTTCTTT.